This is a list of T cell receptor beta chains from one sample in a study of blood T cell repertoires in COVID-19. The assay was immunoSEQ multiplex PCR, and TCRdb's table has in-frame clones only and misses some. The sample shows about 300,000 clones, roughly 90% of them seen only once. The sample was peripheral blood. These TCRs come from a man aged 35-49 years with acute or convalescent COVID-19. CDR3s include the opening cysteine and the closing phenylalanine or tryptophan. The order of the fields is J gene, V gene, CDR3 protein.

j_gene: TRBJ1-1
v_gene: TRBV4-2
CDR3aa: CASSQGQVEAEAFF

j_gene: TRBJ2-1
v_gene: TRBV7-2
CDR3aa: CASSLVGLAGEDEQFF

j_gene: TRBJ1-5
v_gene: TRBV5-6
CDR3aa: CASSSQRGHQPQHF

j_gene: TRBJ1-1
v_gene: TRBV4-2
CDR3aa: CASSHPRGGTEAFF

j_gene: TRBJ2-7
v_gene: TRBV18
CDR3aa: CASSPNLDPGSYEQYF

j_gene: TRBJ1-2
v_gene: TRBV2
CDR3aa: CASNFLSGGTRNYGYTF

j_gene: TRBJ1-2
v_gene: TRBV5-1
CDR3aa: CASSLGTGTYGYTF

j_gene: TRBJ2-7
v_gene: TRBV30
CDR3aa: CAWSEVADYEQYF

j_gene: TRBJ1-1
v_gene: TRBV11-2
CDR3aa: CASSSWTGTGTEAFF

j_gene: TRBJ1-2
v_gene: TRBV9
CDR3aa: CASSAGGAGYGYTF

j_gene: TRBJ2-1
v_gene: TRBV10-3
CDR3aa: CAIRRKGEPGQWGNEQFF

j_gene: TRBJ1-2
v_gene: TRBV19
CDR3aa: CASRWTGGRRDGYTF

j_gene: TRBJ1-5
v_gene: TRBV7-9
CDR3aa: CASSDRQINQPQHF

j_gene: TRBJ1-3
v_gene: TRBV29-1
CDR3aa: CSVAGGQRLYF

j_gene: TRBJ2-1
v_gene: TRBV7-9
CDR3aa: CASSSRVWSYNEQFF

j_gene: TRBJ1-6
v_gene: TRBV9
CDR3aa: CASRGGQSNSPLHF

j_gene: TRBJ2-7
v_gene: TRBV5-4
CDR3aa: CASSFDKDYEQYF

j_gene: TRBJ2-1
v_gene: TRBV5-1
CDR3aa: CASSLSDRDYNEQFF

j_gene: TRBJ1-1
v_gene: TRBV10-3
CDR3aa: CAISGRGGTEAFF

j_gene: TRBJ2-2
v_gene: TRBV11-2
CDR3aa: CASSSRGAETGELFF

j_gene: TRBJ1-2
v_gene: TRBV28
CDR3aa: CASTAPGQGIEGGYTF

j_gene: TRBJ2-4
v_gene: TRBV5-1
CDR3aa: CASSLAGGRVDIQYF

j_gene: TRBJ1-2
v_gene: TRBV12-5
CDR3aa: CASGLVLPRRTIYGYTF

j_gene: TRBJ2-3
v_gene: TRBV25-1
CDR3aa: CASSEFGTSGDTQYF

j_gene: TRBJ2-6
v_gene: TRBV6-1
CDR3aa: CASSERSAGANVLTF

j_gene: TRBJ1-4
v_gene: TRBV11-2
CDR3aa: CASSSTGTGEKLFF

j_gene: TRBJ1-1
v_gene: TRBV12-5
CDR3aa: CASGRQGAEAFF

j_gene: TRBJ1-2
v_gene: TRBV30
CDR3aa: CAWSPGVGYGYTF

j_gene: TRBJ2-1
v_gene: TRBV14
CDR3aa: CASSQPRGSYNEQFF

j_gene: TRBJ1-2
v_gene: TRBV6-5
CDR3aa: CASNGHQPGYTF

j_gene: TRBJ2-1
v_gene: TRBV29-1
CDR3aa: CSVDLSQWGRSYNEQFF

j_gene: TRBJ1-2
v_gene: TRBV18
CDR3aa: CASSLPTDAPHTYGYTF

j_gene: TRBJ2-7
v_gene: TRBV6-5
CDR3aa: CASSSRTGLSYEQYF

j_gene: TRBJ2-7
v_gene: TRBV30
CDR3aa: CAWSVRYEQYF

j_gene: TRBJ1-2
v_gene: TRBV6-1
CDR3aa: CASSEGPPIYGYTF

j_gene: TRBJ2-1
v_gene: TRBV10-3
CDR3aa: CAIRGQGSYNEQFF

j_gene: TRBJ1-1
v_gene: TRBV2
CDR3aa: CASSTDRTEAFF

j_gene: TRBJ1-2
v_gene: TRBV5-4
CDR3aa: CASSSDRGLGYTF

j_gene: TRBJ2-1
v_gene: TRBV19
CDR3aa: CAARSGGASEQFF

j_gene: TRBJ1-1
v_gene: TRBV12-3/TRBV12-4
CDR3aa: CATLRGYEAFF